The entry that follows covers one T cell receptor (beta chain) sequence. Its antigen is not identified. CDR3 length: 16 residues. 60 Vbeta and 13 Jbeta primers were used in PCR. The assay was immunoSEQ multiplex PCR, and TCRdb's table has in-frame clones only and misses some. This table holds more than 120,000 clones, around 80% found once. This entry belongs to a study of cytomegalovirus exposure and HLA in healthy donors. Notes on the study in general: Later findings reportedly placed an Asian-associated ancestry cluster below the roughly 700-donor mean for N-insertions.

Sequencing used PBMCs. The chain uses TRBV1 and TRBJ2-5; the tabulated D call, TRBD2, remains unverified against the DNA. TRBV1 is classified as a pseudogene. The origin of this receptor is a woman aged 25 to 39 in good health and CMV-seronegative. CDR3 region: CTSSQKTSGSRETQYF. CDR3 DNA sequence: TGCACCAGCAGCCAAAAGACTAGCGGGAGTCGAGAGACCCAGTACTTC.